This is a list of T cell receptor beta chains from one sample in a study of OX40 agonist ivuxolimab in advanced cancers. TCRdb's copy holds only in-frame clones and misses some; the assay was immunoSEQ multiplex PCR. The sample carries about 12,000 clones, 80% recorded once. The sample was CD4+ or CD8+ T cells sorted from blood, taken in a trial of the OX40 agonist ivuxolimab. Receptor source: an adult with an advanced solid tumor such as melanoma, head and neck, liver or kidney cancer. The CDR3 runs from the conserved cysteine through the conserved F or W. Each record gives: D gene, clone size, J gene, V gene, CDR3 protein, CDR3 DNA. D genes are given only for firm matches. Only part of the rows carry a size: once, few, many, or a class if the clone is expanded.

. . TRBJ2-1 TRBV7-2 CASSLPTGRTLNRIGQFF TGTGCCAGCAGCTTACCCACAGGTCGGACACTCAATAGGATAGGGCAGTTCTTC
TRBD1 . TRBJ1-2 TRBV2 CASFQRQGSLGYTF TGTGCCAGCTTTCAGCGACAGGGCTCCCTAGGCTACACCTTC
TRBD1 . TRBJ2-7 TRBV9 CASSSKTGGSYEQYF TGTGCCAGCAGCTCCAAGACAGGGGGCTCCTACGAGCAGTACTTC
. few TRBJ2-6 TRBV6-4 CASSENSGANVLTF TGTGCCAGCAGTGAAAACTCTGGGGCCAACGTCCTGACTTTC
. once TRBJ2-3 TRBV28 CAINRSRWDTQYF TGTGCCATCAACAGATCTCGATGGGATACGCAGTATTTT
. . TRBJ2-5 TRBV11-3 CASSPDRGETQYF TGTGCCAGCAGCCCGGACAGAGGAGAGACCCAGTACTTC
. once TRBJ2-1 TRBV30 CAWSLPGPYNEQFF TGTGCCTGGAGTTTACCGGGACCTTACAATGAGCAGTTCTTC
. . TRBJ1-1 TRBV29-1 CSVVSQSEAFF TGCAGCGTTGTTAGCCAGAGTGAAGCTTTCTTT
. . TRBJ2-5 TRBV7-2 CASSLARGLGETQYF TGTGCCAGCAGCTTAGCGCGGGGTTTGGGGGAGACCCAGTACTTC
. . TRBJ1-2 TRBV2 CASSEVPGANYGYTF TGTGCCAGCAGTGAAGTTCCTGGAGCTAACTATGGCTACACCTTC
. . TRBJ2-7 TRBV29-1 CSVAAGPYEQYF TGCAGCGTTGCGGCAGGGCCCTACGAGCAGTACTTC
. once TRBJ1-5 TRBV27 CASSPGTTNQPQHF TGTGCCAGCAGTCCTGGGACAACCAATCAGCCCCAGCATTTT
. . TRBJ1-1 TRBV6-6 CASSLTGTNTEAFF TGTGCCAGCAGCCTCACAGGGACTAACACTGAAGCTTTCTTT
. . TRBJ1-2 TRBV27 CASSAGAGGYGYTF TGTGCCAGCAGTGCTGGGGCGGGCGGCTATGGCTACACCTTC
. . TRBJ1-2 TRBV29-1 CSVEDSNYGYTF TGCAGCGTCGAGGACAGCAACTATGGCTACACCTTC
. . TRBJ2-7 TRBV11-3 CASSSGTEQYF TGTGCCAGCAGCTCCGGGACGGAGCAGTACTTC
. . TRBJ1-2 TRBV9 CASSGDGGSPLGGYTF TGTGCCAGCAGCGGCGATGGCGGTTCACCGCTGGGGGGCTACACCTTC
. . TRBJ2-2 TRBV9 CASSVRAGELFF TGTGCCAGCAGCGTTCGCGCCGGGGAGCTGTTTTTT
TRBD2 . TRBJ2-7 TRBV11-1 CASSTRTSGTYEQYF TGTGCCAGCAGCACCAGGACTAGCGGGACCTACGAGCAGTACTTC
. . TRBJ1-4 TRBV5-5 CASRPGNEKLFF TGTGCCAGCAGACCGGGGAATGAAAAACTGTTTTTT
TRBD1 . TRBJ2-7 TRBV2 CASRRTGVREQYF TGTGCCAGCAGACGAACAGGGGTCCGCGAGCAGTACTTC
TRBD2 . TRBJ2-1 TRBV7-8 CASDGGVSYNEQFF TGTGCCAGTGACGGGGGGGTTTCCTACAATGAGCAGTTCTTC
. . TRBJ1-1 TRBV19 CASSLMQGVNTEAFF TGTGCCAGTAGCTTAATGCAGGGCGTGAACACTGAAGCTTTCTTT
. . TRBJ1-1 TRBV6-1 CASSEYMGPNTEAFF TGTGCCAGCAGTGAATATATGGGCCCGAACACTGAAGCTTTCTTT
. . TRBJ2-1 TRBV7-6 CASSLTGGLAIYNEQFF TGTGCCAGCAGCCTAACGGGTGGGCTAGCGATCTACAATGAGCAGTTCTTC
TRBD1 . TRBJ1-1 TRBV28 CASTKTWTGARRDTEAFF TGTGCCAGCACCAAAACCTGGACAGGCGCCCGGCGGGACACTGAAGCTTTCTTT
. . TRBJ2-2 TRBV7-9 CASSLTGELFF TGTGCCAGCAGCTTGACCGGGGAGCTGTTTTTT
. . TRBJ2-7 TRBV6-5 CASSYPGPEQYF TGTGCCAGCAGTTACCCCGGGCCCGAGCAGTACTTC
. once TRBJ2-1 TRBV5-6 CASSSGNNEQFF TGTGCCAGCAGCTCAGGTAATAATGAGCAGTTCTTC
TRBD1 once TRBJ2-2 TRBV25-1 CASSGTGDTGELFF TGTGCCAGCAGTGGGACAGGGGACACCGGGGAGCTGTTTTTT
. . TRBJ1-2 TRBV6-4 CASRGVGGYTF TGTGCCAGCAGAGGGGTCGGAGGCTACACCTTC
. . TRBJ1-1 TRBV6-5 CASSYSRGLGTEAFF TGTGCCAGCAGTTACTCGCGGGGATTGGGCACTGAAGCTTTCTTT
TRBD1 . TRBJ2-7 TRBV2 CASSFGTGGYEQYF TGTGCCAGCAGTTTTGGGACAGGGGGCTACGAGCAGTACTTC
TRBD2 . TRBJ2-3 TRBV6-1 CASSDIAGVPTDTQYF TGTGCCAGCAGTGATATAGCGGGGGTTCCCACAGATACGCAGTATTTT
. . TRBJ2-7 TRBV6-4 CASSYPDEQYF TGTGCCAGCAGTTACCCGGACGAGCAGTACTTC
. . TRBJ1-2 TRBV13 CASSLGTGMYGYTF TGTGCCAGCAGCTTGGGGACGGGAATGTATGGCTACACCTTC
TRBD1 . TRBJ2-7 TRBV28 CASPQGVGYEQYF TGTGCCAGTCCACAGGGGGTCGGGTACGAGCAGTACTTC
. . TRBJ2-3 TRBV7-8 CASSRRDWGTDTQYF TGTGCCAGCAGCCGCCGGGACTGGGGCACAGATACGCAGTATTTT
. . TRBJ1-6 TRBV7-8 CASSSQPGRSNSPLHF TGTGCCAGCAGCTCTCAACCGGGACGCTCTAATTCACCCCTCCACTTT
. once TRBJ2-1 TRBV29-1 CSVEFKRADEQFF TGCAGCGTTGAATTTAAGAGGGCGGATGAGCAGTTCTTC
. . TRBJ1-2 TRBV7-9 CASSVNYGYTF TGTGCCAGCAGCGTTAACTATGGCTACACCTTC
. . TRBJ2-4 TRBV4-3 CASSQDDGAAKNIQYF TGCGCCAGCAGCCAAGATGATGGAGCAGCCAAAAACATTCAGTACTTC
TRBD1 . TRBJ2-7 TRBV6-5 CASSYPPGTAHYEQYF TGTGCCAGCAGTTACCCCCCGGGGACAGCCCACTACGAGCAGTACTTC
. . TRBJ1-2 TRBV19 CASRTGTYGYTF TGTGCCAGTAGGACGGGGACTTATGGCTACACCTTC
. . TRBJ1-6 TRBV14 CASSQDRAGEFGTPLHF TGTGCCAGCAGCCAAGATAGGGCAGGGGAGTTTGGAACACCCCTCCACTTT
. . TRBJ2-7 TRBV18 CASSPTSLAGITYEQYF TGTGCCAGCTCACCAACGTCCTTGGCAGGAATTACCTACGAGCAGTACTTC
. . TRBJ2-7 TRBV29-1 CSVEDPRGGASPYEQYF TGCAGCGTTGAAGATCCGAGGGGGGGAGCGTCTCCCTACGAGCAGTACTTC
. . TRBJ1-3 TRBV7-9 CASEEGGNTIYF TGTGCCAGCGAGGAGGGGGGAAACACCATATATTTT
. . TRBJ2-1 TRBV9 CASSVESIFNEQFF TGTGCCAGCAGCGTAGAGAGTATTTTCAATGAGCAGTTCTTC
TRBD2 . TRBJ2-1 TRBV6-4 CAAAGGPDNEQFF TGTGCCGCGGCGGGGGGCCCTGACAATGAGCAGTTCTTC
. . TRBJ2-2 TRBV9 CASSETANTGELFF TGTGCCAGCAGCGAGACAGCGAACACCGGGGAGCTGTTTTTT
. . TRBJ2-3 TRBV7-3 CASSAAGGGARDTQYF TGTGCCAGCAGCGCTGCGGGCGGCGGGGCAAGAGATACGCAGTATTTT